Sequencing of this T cell receptor (beta chain) was carried out in a study of vaccination and CD4 T cells after COVID-19. Study overall: Convalescents were six males and four females, two of them Hispanic. For post-vaccine samples, collection took place a median approximately 72 days after dose two, ranging from 14 to 241.

As concerns this clonotype: The target antigen is unknown.

Specified treatment: roughly 11-day PBMC culture with coronavirus spike peptide pools or control peptides (ViraFEST assay). Antigen-specific T cell expansion with peptide pools preceded TCR sequencing in the ViraFEST approach. Findings and caveats of the study: The median proportion of reactive clones detected only post-vaccination in convalescent patients was around 86%.

Once obtained from cultured CD4+ T cells, the DNA was sequenced using the Oncomine TCR Beta short-read assay. MiXCR, run by TCRdb on the PCR reads, gives a single entry per CDR3 protein. Among around 15,000 distinct CDR3 sequences listed, approximately 55% were seen once. Sequencing was performed on CD4+ T cells from blood, cultured in vitro. The source of this sequence is a human donor who had recovered from COVID-19.

DNA for the CDR3: TGTGCCAGCAACCCGACAGGGTTTCTGAACACTGAAGCTTTCTTT. Amino acid sequence: CASNPTGFLNTEAFF. The chain combines TRBV7-8 with TRBJ1-1; 7 nucleotides agree with TRBD1. Germline CDR1 is SGHVS and CDR2 is FQNEAQ. The CDR3 runs 15 residues. V was clipped by 7 bases and J by 0 bases; unmatched bases: 8. The full variable domain, with the rest looked up from reference TRBV7-8 and TRBJ1-1, is GAGVSQSPRYKVAKRGQDVALRCDPISGHVSLFWYQQALGQGPEFLTYFQNEAQLDKSGLPSDRFFAERPEGSVSTLKIQRTQQEDSAVYLCASNPTGFLNTEAFFGQGTRLTVV.